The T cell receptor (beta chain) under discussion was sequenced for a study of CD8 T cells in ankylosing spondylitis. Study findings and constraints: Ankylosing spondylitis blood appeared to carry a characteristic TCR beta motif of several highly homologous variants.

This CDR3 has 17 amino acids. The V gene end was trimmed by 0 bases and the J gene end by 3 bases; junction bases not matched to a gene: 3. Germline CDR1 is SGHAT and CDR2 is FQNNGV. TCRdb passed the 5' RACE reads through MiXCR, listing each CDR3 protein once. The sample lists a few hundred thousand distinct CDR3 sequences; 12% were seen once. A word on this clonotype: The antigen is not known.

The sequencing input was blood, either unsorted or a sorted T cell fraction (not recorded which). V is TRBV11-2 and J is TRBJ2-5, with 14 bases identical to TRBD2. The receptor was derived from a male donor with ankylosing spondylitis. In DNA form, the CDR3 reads TGTGCCAGCAGCTTAGATTGGGGACTAGCGGGAGAAGAGACCCAGTACTTC. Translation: CASSLDWGLAGEETQYF.